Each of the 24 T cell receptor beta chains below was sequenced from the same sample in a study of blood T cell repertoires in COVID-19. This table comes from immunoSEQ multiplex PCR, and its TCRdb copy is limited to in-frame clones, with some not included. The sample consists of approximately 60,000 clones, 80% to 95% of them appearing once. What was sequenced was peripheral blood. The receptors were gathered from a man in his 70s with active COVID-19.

CDR3 in amino acids: CASSRMGQGLSGNTIYF. DNA for the CDR3: TGTGCCAGCAGCCGAATGGGACAGGGGCTATCTGGAAACACCATATATTTT. This rearrangement joins TRBV7-6 to TRBJ1-3, with 10 bases that match TRBD1. Losses at the gene ends were 5 bases for V and 1 base for J; bases not matched to a gene: 8. In germline, CDR1 is SGHVS, CDR2 FNYEAQ. The CDR3 has 17 residues. The full variable domain, its missing parts supplied by reference TRBV7-6 and TRBJ1-3, is GAGVSQSPRYKVTKRGQDVALRCDPISGHVSLYWYRQALGQGPEFLTYFNYEAQQDKSGLPNDRFSAERPEGSISTLTIQRTEQRDSAMYRCASSRMGQGLSGNTIYFGEGSWLTVV.

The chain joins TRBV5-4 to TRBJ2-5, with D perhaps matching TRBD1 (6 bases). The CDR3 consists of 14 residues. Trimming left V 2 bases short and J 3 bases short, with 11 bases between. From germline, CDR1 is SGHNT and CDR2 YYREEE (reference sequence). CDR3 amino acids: CASSFYRAKETQYF. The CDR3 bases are TGTGCCAGCAGCTTTTACAGGGCTAAAGAGACCCAGTACTTC.

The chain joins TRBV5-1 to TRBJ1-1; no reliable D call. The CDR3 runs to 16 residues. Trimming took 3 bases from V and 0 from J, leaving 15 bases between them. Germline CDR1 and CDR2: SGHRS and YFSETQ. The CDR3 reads CASSSAGRGMNTEAFF. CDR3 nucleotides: TGCGCCAGCAGCTCGGCGGGGAGAGGGATGAACACTGAAGCTTTCTTT.

CDR3 DNA sequence: TGTGCCAGCAGTACCGCGGGACAGATCATTGATGAGCAGTTCTTC. Its protein is CASSTAGQIIDEQFF. The chain carries TRBV6-5 and TRBJ2-1, with TRBD1 as a possible D gene (7 bases). The V gene's germline CDR1 is MNHEY and CDR2 SVGAGI. The CDR3 covers 15 residues. The V and J ends lost 5 bases and 8 bases respectively, with 19 bases between them.

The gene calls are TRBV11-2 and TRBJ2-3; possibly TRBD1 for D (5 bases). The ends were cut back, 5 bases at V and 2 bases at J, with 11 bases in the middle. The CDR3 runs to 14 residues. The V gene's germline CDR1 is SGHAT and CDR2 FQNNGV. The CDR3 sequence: CASSQTGSTDTQYF. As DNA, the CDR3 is TGTGCCAGCAGCCAAACAGGATCCACAGATACGCAGTATTTT.

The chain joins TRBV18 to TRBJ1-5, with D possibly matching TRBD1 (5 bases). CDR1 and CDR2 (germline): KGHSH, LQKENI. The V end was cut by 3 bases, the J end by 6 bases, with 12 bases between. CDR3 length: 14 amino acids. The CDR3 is CASSPTGVIQPQHF. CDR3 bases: TGTGCCAGCTCACCCACGGGGGTTATTCAGCCCCAGCATTTT.

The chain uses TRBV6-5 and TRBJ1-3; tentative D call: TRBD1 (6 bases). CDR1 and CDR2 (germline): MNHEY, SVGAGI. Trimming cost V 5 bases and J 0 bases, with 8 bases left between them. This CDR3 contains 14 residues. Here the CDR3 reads CASSIQGSGNTIYF. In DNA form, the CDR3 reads TGTGCCAGCAGTATACAGGGCTCTGGAAACACCATATATTTT.

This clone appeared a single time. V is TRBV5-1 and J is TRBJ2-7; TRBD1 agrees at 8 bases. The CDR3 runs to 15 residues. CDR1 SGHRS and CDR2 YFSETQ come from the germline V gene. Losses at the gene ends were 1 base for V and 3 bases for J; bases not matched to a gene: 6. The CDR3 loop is CASSLYVGQGYEQYV. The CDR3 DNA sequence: TGCGCCAGCAGCTTGTATGTTGGACAGGGCTACGAGCAGTACGTC.

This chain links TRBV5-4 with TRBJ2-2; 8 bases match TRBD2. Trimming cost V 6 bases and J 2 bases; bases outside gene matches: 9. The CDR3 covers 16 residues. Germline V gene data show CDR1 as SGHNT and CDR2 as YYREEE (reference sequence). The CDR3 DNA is TGTGCCAGCATCCCCTCCGGGGGGGGCAACACCGGGGAGCTGTTTTTT. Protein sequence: CASIPSGGGNTGELFF.

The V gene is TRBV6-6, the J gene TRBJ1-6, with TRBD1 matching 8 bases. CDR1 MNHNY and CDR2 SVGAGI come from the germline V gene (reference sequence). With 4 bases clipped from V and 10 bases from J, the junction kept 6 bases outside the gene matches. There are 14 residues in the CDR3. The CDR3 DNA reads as TGTGCCAGCAGTTTGACAGGGGAGGGATCACCCCTCCACTTT. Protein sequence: CASSLTGEGSPLHF.

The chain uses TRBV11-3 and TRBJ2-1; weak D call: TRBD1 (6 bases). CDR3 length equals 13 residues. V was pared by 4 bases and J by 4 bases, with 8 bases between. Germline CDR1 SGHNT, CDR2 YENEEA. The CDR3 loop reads CASSSTGYNEQFF. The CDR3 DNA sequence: TGTGCCAGCAGCTCTACAGGGTACAATGAGCAGTTCTTC.

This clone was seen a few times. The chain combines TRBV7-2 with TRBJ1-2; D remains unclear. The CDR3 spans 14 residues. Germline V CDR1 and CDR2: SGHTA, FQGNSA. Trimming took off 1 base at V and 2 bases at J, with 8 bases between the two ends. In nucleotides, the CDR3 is TGTGCCAGCAGCTTAGTCTCACTCAACTATGGCTACACCTTC. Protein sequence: CASSLVSLNYGYTF.

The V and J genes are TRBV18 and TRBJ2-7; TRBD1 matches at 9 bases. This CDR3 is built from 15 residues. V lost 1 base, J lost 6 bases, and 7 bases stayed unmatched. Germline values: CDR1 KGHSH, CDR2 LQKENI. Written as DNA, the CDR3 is TGTGCCAGCTCACCACTCGGACAGGGGTTGCTCGAGCAGTACTTC. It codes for CASSPLGQGLLEQYF.

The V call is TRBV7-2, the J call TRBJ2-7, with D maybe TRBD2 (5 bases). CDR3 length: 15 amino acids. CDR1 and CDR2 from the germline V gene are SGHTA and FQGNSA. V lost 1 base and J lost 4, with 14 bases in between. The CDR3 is CASSLEVGSGYEQYV. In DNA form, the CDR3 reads TGTGCCAGCAGCTTAGAGGTGGGCTCGGGATACGAGCAGTACGTC.

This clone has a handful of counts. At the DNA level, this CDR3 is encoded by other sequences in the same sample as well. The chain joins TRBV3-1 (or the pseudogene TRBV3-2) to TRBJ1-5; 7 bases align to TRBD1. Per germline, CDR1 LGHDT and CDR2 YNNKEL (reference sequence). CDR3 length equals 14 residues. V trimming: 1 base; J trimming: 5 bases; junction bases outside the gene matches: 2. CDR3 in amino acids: CASSQGQGDQPQHF. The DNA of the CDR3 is TGTGCCAGCAGCCAAGGACAGGGAGATCAGCCCCAGCATTTT.

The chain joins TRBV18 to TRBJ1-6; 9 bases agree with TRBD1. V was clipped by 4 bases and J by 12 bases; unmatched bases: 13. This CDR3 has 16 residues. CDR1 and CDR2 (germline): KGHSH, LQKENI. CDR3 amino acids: CASSHSRDRVKVPLHF. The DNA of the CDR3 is TGTGCCAGCTCACATAGCCGGGACAGGGTAAAAGTACCCCTCCACTTT.

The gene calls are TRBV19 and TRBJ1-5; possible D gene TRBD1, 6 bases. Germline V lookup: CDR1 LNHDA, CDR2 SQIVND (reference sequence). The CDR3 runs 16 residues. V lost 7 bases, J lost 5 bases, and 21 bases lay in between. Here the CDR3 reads CASTKGGKGAYQPQHF. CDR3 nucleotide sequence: TGTGCCAGTACCAAGGGGGGGAAAGGTGCTTATCAGCCCCAGCATTTT.

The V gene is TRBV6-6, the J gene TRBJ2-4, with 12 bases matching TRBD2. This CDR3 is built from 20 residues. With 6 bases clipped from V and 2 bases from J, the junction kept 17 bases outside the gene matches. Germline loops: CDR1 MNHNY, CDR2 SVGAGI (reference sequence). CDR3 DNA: TGTGCCAGCAGCCAACAATTACTAGCGGGGGGCGCTGCTCCCAAAAACATTCAGTACTTC. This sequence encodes CASSQQLLAGGAAPKNIQYF.

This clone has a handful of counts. Written as DNA, the CDR3 is TGCGCCAGCAGCCAGACAGGGGGTACCTACGAGCAGTACGTC. It translates to CASSQTGGTYEQYV. The V call is TRBV5-1, the J call TRBJ2-7; 9 positions match TRBD1. Per germline, CDR1 SGHRS and CDR2 YFSETQ. There are 14 residues in the CDR3. The J segment lost 2 bases and the V segment lost 4 bases, leaving 4 bases of the junction unmatched.

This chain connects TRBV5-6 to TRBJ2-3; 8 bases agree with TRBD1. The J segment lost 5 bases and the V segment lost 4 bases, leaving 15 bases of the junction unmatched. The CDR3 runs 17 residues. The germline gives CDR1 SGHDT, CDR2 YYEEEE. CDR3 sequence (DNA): TGTGCCAGCAGCACGGTATTCAGGGGGCTTGAGGGAGATACGCAGTATTTT. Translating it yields CASSTVFRGLEGDTQYF.

The CDR3 here is CASSLTGEGNQPQHF. The CDR3 DNA sequence: TGTGCCAGCAGCTTGACAGGGGAAGGCAATCAGCCCCAGCATTTT. The chain combines TRBV7-2 with TRBJ1-5, with 8 bases fitting TRBD1. With 3 bases clipped from V and 2 bases from J, the junction kept 3 bases outside the gene matches. Germline CDR1 reads SGHTA; CDR2 reads FQGNSA. The CDR3 runs 15 residues.

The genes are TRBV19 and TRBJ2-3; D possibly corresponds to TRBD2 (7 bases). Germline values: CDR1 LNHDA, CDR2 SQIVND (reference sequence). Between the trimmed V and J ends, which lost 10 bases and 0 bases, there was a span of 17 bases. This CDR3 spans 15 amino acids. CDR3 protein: CAKGGGLSSTDTQYF. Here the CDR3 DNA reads TGTGCCAAAGGGGGGGGTCTATCTAGCACAGATACGCAGTATTTT.

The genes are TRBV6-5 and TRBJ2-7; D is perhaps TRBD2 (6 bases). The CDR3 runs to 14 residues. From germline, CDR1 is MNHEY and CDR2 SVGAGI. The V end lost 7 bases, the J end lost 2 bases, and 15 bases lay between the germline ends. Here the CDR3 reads CASKEIAVTYEQYF. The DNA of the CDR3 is TGTGCCAGCAAGGAAATAGCGGTAACCTACGAGCAGTACTTC.

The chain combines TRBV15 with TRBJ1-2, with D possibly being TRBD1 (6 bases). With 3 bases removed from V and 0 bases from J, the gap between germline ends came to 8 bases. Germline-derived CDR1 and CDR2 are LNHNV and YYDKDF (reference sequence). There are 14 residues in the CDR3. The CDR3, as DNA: TGTGCCACCAGCAGGACAGGTGCTAACTATGGCTACACCTTC. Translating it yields CATSRTGANYGYTF. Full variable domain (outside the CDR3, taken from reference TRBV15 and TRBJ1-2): DAMVIQNPRYQVTQFGKPVTLSCSQTLNHNVMYWYQQKSSQAPKLLFHYYDKDFNNEADTPDNFQSRRPNTSFCFLDIRSPGLGDTAMYLCATSRTGANYGYTFGSGTRLTVV.